Shown below are 15 T cell receptor beta chains from a single sample sequenced in a study of T cell clonality in common variable immunodeficiency. Notes on the study in general: Fewer deletions and N-nucleotide insertions were reportedly seen in common variable immunodeficiency TCR beta sequences.

Sequencing used immunoSEQ multiplex PCR; TCRdb keeps in-frame clones, though not all of them. The sample shows approximately 14,000 clones, none of them appearing just once. Antigens for these TCRs are unknown. Material for sequencing was peripheral blood mononuclear cells. Receptors were obtained from a human donor with common variable immunodeficiency.

Notes on this clone: The sequenced fragment ends 3 residues before the CDR3 boundary, so the rest is inferred from the germline J gene. The chain links TRBV18 to TRBJ2-7; 12 bases are a match to TRBD2. Trimming removed 3 bases from V and 1 base from J; junction bases left unmatched: 13. This CDR3 has 19 amino acids. In germline, CDR1 is KGHSH, CDR2 LQKENI. CDR3 residues: CASSPLNSGTSGSSYEQYF. The CDR3 bases that were read are TGTGCCAGCTCACCTCTCAACTCCGGGACTAGCGGGTCATCCTACGAG. Variable domain in full (rest from reference TRBV18 and TRBJ2-7): NAGVMQNPRHLVRRRGQEARLRCSPMKGHSHVYWYRQLPEEGLKFMVYLQKENIIDESGMPKERFSAEFPKEGPSILRIQQVVRGDSAAYFCASSPLNSGTSGSSYEQYFGPGTRLTVT.

In this sample, this clone turned up a few times. The CDR3 goes on 3 residues after the read ends, and that part is filled in from the germline J gene. The V gene is TRBV10-3, the J gene TRBJ2-7; D is unclear. CDR3 length equals 14 residues. Looked up from germline, CDR1 is ENHRY and CDR2 is SYGVKD. With 3 bases removed from V and 4 bases from J, the gap between germline ends came to 13 bases. The CDR3: CAISEGQVGYEQYF. CDR3 DNA, as far as it was read: TGTGCCATCAGTGAAGGGCAGGTTGGATACGAG.

As for this clone: The read ends 3 residues early relative to the CDR3; the germline J gene fills the gap. The chain couples TRBV7-8 to TRBJ1-3; D may be TRBD1 (6 bases). V was clipped by 1 base and J by 3 bases, with 7 bases between them. Germline CDR1 and CDR2: SGHVS and FQNEAQ. This CDR3 region has 14 residues. The CDR3 reads CASSLGTVGNTIYF. The covered CDR3 bases are TGTGCCAGCAGCTTAGGGACAGTTGGAAACACC.

This clone was detected a few times. The missing CDR3 end, 3 residues past where the read stops, is filled in from the germline J gene. The gene calls are TRBV7-9 and TRBJ2-7; D gene unclear. This CDR3 contains 14 residues. V lost 1 base, J lost 4 bases, and 11 bases lay in between. CDR1 and CDR2 (germline): SEHNR, FQNEAQ (reference sequence). The CDR3 DNA, read in part, is TGTGCCAGCAGCTTAGACAGCCAGACGTACGAG. Translating gives CASSLDSQTYE. The entire CDR3 protein reads CASSLDSQTYEQYF.

In its sample, this clone was seen a few times. The read ends 3 residues shy of where the CDR3 ends; the end is completed using the germline J gene. This specimen includes other DNA sequences encoding the same CDR3. V usage is TRBV10-3 and J usage is TRBJ2-1; 10 bases line up with TRBD2. V lost 9 bases, J lost 2 bases, and 13 bases stayed unmatched. The CDR3 runs to 17 residues. Germline loops: CDR1 ENHRY, CDR2 SYGVKD. The part of the CDR3 DNA that was read is TGTGCCATTTCCGGGACTAGCGTGGGGGCTGCCTACAATGAG. Its translation is CAISGTSVGAAYNE. The whole CDR3 sequence is CAISGTSVGAAYNEQFF.

This clone turned up a few times. The CDR3 extends 3 residues past the end of the read, so its final part is completed from the germline J gene. The sample holds other DNA sequences that translate to the same CDR3. The V gene is TRBV30, the J gene TRBJ2-7; 9 bases agree with TRBD1. The junction had 11 bases not matched to a gene; V was cut back by 8 bases and J by 6 bases. Per germline, CDR1 GTSNPN and CDR2 SVGIG (reference sequence). This CDR3 has 13 amino acids. Incomplete CDR3 DNA: TGTGCCGGGGCGGGACAGGGTGGGCTCGAG. Protein product: CAGAGQGGLE. In full, the CDR3 is CAGAGQGGLEQYF.

A note on this clone: Read coverage stops 3 residues before the CDR3 terminus; the germline J gene supplies the remainder. The chain links TRBV6-2 or TRBV6-3 to TRBJ2-3, with TRBD1 as a possible D gene (6 bases). The CDR3 covers 13 residues. Germline CDR1 and CDR2: MNHEY and SVGEGT. With 10 bases removed from V and 4 bases from J, the gap between germline ends came to 15 bases. The CDR3 is CATTRQGPDTQYF. The covered CDR3 bases are TGTGCCACCACCCGTCAGGGGCCAGATACG.

Details on this clone: The read ends 3 residues shy of where the CDR3 ends; the end is completed using the germline J gene. The chain uses TRBV7-2 and TRBJ1-1; D remains ambiguous. Germline CDR1 and CDR2: SGHTA and FQGNSA. V shed 1 base and J shed 2 bases, with 8 bases lying between them. CDR3 length: 14 residues. The CDR3 DNA, read in part, is TGTGCCAGCAGCTTAGTACCCGGTAACACTGAA. Translated, it gives CASSLVPGNTE. The CDR3 in full is CASSLVPGNTEAFF.

CDR3 DNA (partial): TGTGCCAGCAGCCAAAGGGACAGGGTTTCACCC. Amino acid sequence: CASSQRDRVSP. The entire CDR3 reads CASSQRDRVSPLHF. The genes are TRBV13 and TRBJ1-6; 9 bases line up with TRBD1. With the read ending 3 residues before the CDR3 end, the germline J gene is used to fill in that end. The V gene's germline CDR1 is PRHDT and CDR2 FYEKMQ (reference sequence). The V gene end was trimmed by 5 bases and the J gene end by 9 bases; junction bases not matched to a gene: 5. This CDR3 contains 14 residues.

This clone was picked up a small number of times. The sequenced part of the CDR3 DNA is TGTGCCAGCTCAGAGACAGGGGTTCTCTTAGAA. As protein: CASSETGVLLE. The whole CDR3 sequence reads CASSETGVLLEAFF. The chain uses TRBV18 and TRBJ1-1; 8 bases line up with TRBD1. The sequence runs out 3 residues before the end of the CDR3; the remainder is reconstructed from the germline J gene. The CDR3 covers 14 residues. Germline values: CDR1 KGHSH, CDR2 LQKENI.

There are a few counts of this clone. The read ends 3 residues before the CDR3 terminus; that terminus is restored from the germline J gene. This sequence joins TRBV19 and TRBJ2-7, with 9 nucleotides matching TRBD1. V trimming: 6 bases; J trimming: 1 base; junction bases outside the gene matches: 7. Germline assignment: CDR1 LNHDA and CDR2 SQIVND (reference sequence). This CDR3 spans 15 amino acids. CDR3 protein: CASSWGQGYSYEQYF. The sequenced part of the CDR3 DNA is TGTGCCAGTAGCTGGGGACAGGGATATTCCTACGAG.

A note on this clone: The CDR3 extends 3 residues past the end of the read, so its final part is completed from the germline J gene. The V and J genes are TRBV19 and TRBJ2-1, with TRBD2 matching 7 bases. CDR3 length equals 16 residues. Germline V gene lookup returns CDR1 LNHDA and CDR2 SQIVND (reference sequence). V was pared by 7 bases and J by 4 bases, with 13 bases of the junction left unmatched. CDR3 sequence: CASTTRGGTKYNEQFF. CDR3 DNA, as far as it was read: TGTGCCAGTACTACTCGGGGCGGGACTAAATACAATGAG. The whole variable domain, remainder taken from reference TRBV19 and TRBJ2-1, is DGGITQSPKYLFRKEGQNVTLSCEQNLNHDAMYWYRQDPGQGLRLIYYSQIVNDFQKGDIAEGYSVSREKKESFPLTVTSAQKNPTAFYLCASTTRGGTKYNEQFFGPGTRLTVL.

This clone was recorded many times. Read data end 3 residues before the CDR3 end; the end is taken from the germline J gene. The chain recombines TRBV20-1 with TRBJ1-3; D is unclear. There are 13 residues in the CDR3. V was pared by 7 bases and J by 0 bases, with 10 bases between. The germline V gene encodes CDR1 DFQATT and CDR2 SNEGSKA (reference sequence). CDR3 in amino acids: CSVPRNSGNTIYF. The sequenced part of the CDR3 DNA is TGCAGTGTCCCTAGGAACTCTGGAAACACC.

As to this clone: Other DNA sequences of this sample code for an identical CDR3. This chain's CDR3 is CASSLLAQGLEKLFF. The sequenced part of the CDR3 DNA is TGTGCCAGCAGCCTTCTGGCCCAGGGGCTTGAAAAA. This chain joins TRBV7-9 and TRBJ1-4; D possibly corresponds to TRBD1 (6 bases). The observed sequence ends 3 residues before the CDR3 terminus, with the missing tail filled in from the germline J gene. This CDR3 is built from 15 residues. The germline CDR1 and CDR2 sequences are SEHNR and FQNEAQ (reference sequence). V lost 5 bases and J 7 bases, leaving 17 bases between the germline ends.

The CDR3 region is CSARRGSGGALSYNEQFF. The sequenced CDR3 bases are TGCAGTGCTAGGCGCGGTAGCGGGGGGGCCTTGTCCTACAATGAG. J is TRBJ2-1 and V is TRBV20-1; 11 bases align to TRBD2. The CDR3 extends 3 residues past the end of the read, so its final part is completed from the germline J gene. Germline trimming cut 3 bases from V and 1 base from J; bases unmatched to any gene: 11. The CDR3 contains 18 residues. The germline V gene has CDR1 DFQATT and CDR2 SNEGSKA (reference sequence).